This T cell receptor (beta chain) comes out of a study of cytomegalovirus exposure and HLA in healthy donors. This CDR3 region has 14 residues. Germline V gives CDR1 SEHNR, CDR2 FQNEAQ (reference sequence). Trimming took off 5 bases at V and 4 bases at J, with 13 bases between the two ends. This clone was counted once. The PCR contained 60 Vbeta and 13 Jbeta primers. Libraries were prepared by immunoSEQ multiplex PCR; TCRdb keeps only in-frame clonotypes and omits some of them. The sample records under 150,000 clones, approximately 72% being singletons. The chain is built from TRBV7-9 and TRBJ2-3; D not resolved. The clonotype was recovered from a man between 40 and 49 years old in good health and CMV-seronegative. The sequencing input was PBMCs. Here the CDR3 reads CASSATVTADTQYF. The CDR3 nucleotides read TGTGCCAGCAGCGCTACAGTTACGGCAGATACGCAGTATTTT.